The T cell receptor (beta chain) described here comes from a study of technical replicates of blood from a handful of donors. Only in-frame clones appear in the TCRdb table, and some are missing; sequencing was by immunoSEQ multiplex PCR. The sample records about 100,000 clones, approximately 93% being singletons. The CDR3 has 11 residues. V was trimmed by 6 bases and J by 4 bases, leaving 7 bases between them. CDR1 is DFQATT, CDR2 SNEGSKA, per germline (reference sequence). This sequence originates from a human donor in good health. Sequenced: T cells isolated from PBMCs. J is TRBJ2-1 and V is TRBV20-1; D is undetermined. CDR3 protein: CSAPSYNEQFF. The CDR3 region has the DNA TGCAGTGCCCCCAGTTACAATGAGCAGTTCTTC.